The rows below give T cell receptor beta chains drawn from one sample of a study of shared clonotypes between healthy human individuals. Profiling relied on immunoSEQ multiplex PCR, and the TCRdb table lists in-frame clones only, not all of them. The sample carries about 1 million clones, more than 60% recorded once. Sequenced sample: memory CD4+ T cells sorted from blood. These receptors originate from a man aged 18 to 35 in good health. The CDR3 runs from the conserved cysteine through the conserved F or W. D genes are given only for firm matches. Clone size is not always given. Where it is, it says once, few, many or a class for expanded clones.

v_gene	d_gene	abundance	j_gene	CDR3nt	CDR3aa
TRBV5-6	NA	NA	TRBJ2-3	TGTGCCAGCAGCGGGTGGTACCCAGAGGATACGCAGTATTTT	CASSGWYPEDTQYF
TRBV29-1	NA	NA	TRBJ1-1	TGCAGCGTTGAGGCCGGTTACACTGAAGCTTTCTTT	CSVEAGYTEAFF
TRBV28	TRBD1	NA	TRBJ1-2	TGTGCCAGCAGTTCGACAGGGAAGGCTGATGGCTACACCTTC	CASSSTGKADGYTF
TRBV6-1	NA	few	TRBJ1-2	TGTGCCAGCAGTGAAGCGTCGAGAGACTTCTATGGCTACACCTTC	CASSEASRDFYGYTF
TRBV15	NA	NA	TRBJ2-5	TGTGCCACCAGCACATCCATACTTACTGGGGAGACCCAGTACTTC	CATSTSILTGETQYF
TRBV6-5	NA	few	TRBJ1-5	TGTGCCAGCAGTTACTCAGGAGTTAATCAGCCCCAGCATTTT	CASSYSGVNQPQHF
TRBV20-1	NA	NA	TRBJ1-6	TGCAGTGCCTGGGACCGTAAATCCCTCCACTTT	CSAWDRKSLHF
TRBV7-8	NA	NA	TRBJ2-2	TGTGCCAGCAGCTTAGCGGGCAGCAACACCGGGGAGCTGTTTTTT	CASSLAGSNTGELFF
TRBV10-3	TRBD2	once	TRBJ2-7	TGTGCCATCAGCGAAAAACTTACTAGCGGGAGTTACGAGCAGTACTTC	CAISEKLTSGSYEQYF
TRBV4-1	TRBD1	NA	TRBJ1-6	TGCGCCAGCAGCCAAGATCCTTCCGGGACAGATAATTCACCCCTCCACTTT	CASSQDPSGTDNSPLHF
TRBV18	NA	NA	TRBJ1-3	TGTGCCAGCTCCCCAAGCGGGGATGCTGGAAACACCATATATTTT	CASSPSGDAGNTIYF
TRBV4-1	NA	NA	TRBJ2-1	TGCGCCAGCAGCCAAGAAACTCTCAGCAATGAGCAGTTCTTC	CASSQETLSNEQFF
TRBV4-3	TRBD2	few	TRBJ2-3	TGCGCCAGCAGCCAAGATACTAGCGGGAGGTTGCAGTATTTT	CASSQDTSGRLQYF